This is a list of T cell receptor beta chains from one sample in a study of preoperative IRX-2 immunotherapy in early breast cancer. Clones were sequenced by immunoSEQ multiplex PCR, and TCRdb holds only the in-frame ones, with some missing. The data show just under 4,000 clones, approximately 67% seen once. Sequences were derived from tumor tissue, sampled after IRX-2 immunotherapy. All receptors derive from a human donor with breast cancer. The CDR3 runs from the conserved cysteine through the conserved F or W. The D gene is left open where the match is weak. Size is omitted from some rows. Given values are once, few, many or a class for expanded clones.

V,J,D,size,DNA,CDR3
TRBV6-8,TRBJ2-1,NA,NA,TGTGCCAGCAGTTACCGGGACAACAATGAGCAGTTCTTC,CASSYRDNNEQFF
TRBV11-3,TRBJ2-7,NA,large,TGTGCCAGCAGCTTAGAGGGACTCGGAGATTCCTACGAGCAGTACTTC,CASSLEGLGDSYEQYF
TRBV28,TRBJ1-4,TRBD1,NA,TGTGCCAGCAGTTTAATGGTCGGGACAGTTAATGAAAAACTGTTTTTT,CASSLMVGTVNEKLFF
TRBV7-6,TRBJ2-5,NA,few,TGTGCCAGCAGCTTAGCAGGTCTCCAGGGGACCCAGTACTTC,CASSLAGLQGTQYF
TRBV6-8,TRBJ2-7,TRBD2,NA,TGTGCCAGCAGTTACTCGGCTAGCGGGAGTTACGAGCAGTACTTC,CASSYSASGSYEQYF
TRBV15,TRBJ1-1,TRBD1,NA,TGTGCCACCAGTTTCCCCAACCCAGGGGGCACTGAAGCTTTCTTT,CATSFPNPGGTEAFF
TRBV6-8,TRBJ2-1,TRBD2,few,TGTGCCAGCAGATTAGCGGGGACCTCCTACAATGAGCAGTTCTTC,CASRLAGTSYNEQFF
TRBV15,TRBJ1-1,NA,NA,TGTGCCACCAGCAGAGATCAAGGAGGGATGGTCACTGAAGCTTTCTTT,CATSRDQGGMVTEAFF
TRBV7-8,TRBJ1-4,NA,NA,TGTGCCAGCAGCTTTCAACAGGCCAATGAAAAACTGTTTTTT,CASSFQQANEKLFF
TRBV10-2,TRBJ2-7,NA,NA,TGCGCCAGCAGTGAACCCCTAGCGAGCTCCTACGAGCAGTACTTC,CASSEPLASSYEQYF
TRBV1,TRBJ2-7,NA,NA,TGCGCCAGCAGCCGGATTCCCCGGGACGAGCAGTACTTC,CASSRIPRDEQYF
TRBV6-8,TRBJ2-5,TRBD2,NA,TGTGCCATCAGTGTTGGAGCGGGAGGACAAGAGACCCAGTACTTC,CAISVGAGGQETQYF
TRBV19,TRBJ1-4,NA,NA,TGTGCCAGTAGTCCTCCATTTGGGAATGAAAAACTGTTTTTT,CASSPPFGNEKLFF
TRBV6-8,TRBJ1-2,NA,once,TGTGCCAGCAGTTACGACGGAGCTAACTATGGCTACACCTTC,CASSYDGANYGYTF
TRBV10-2,TRBJ1-5,TRBD1,NA,TGCGCCAGCAGTGAGGGACAGGGGGCATTAGACAATCAGCCCCAGCATTTT,CASSEGQGALDNQPQHF
TRBV29-1,TRBJ2-1,NA,NA,TGCAGCGTTGTTGGCACCGTAAACAATGAGCAGTTCTTC,CSVVGTVNNEQFF
TRBV6-8,TRBJ2-2,NA,NA,TGTGCCAGCAGTCCTCAGGACCCCGGGGTATTCGGGGAGCTGTTTTTT,CASSPQDPGVFGELFF
TRBV18,TRBJ2-1,NA,NA,TGTGCCAGCTCACCTCACAGGCTTAAGTGGGGAAACTCCTACAATGAGCAGTTCTTC,CASSPHRLKWGNSYNEQFF
TRBV5-1,TRBJ1-4,NA,NA,TGCGCCAGCAGCTTGCGAACGGTCGCCCTTGGGTCCCTTAATGAAAAACTGTTTTTT,CASSLRTVALGSLNEKLFF
TRBV19,TRBJ2-2,TRBD2,medium-sized,TGTGCCAGTAGTAGTAGCGGGGTGAACACCGGGGAGCTGTTTTTT,CASSSSGVNTGELFF
TRBV29-1,TRBJ1-2,NA,NA,TGCAGCGTTGGAGACAGCAACTATGGCTACACCTTC,CSVGDSNYGYTF
TRBV6-8,TRBJ2-7,NA,NA,TGTGCCAGCAGTTACTCGATTAACACTAGATACGAGCAGTACTTC,CASSYSINTRYEQYF
TRBV14,TRBJ2-7,TRBD2,NA,TGTGCCAGCAGCCGAGCATCTAGCGGGAGAAGCGAGCAGTACTTC,CASSRASSGRSEQYF
TRBV19,TRBJ2-2,NA,NA,TGTGCCAGTAGTTCCGCCCCCCCTAGGGGGGAGCTGTTTTTT,CASSSAPPRGELFF
TRBV18,TRBJ2-6,TRBD1,NA,TGTGCCAGCTCACCACCGGGACAGGGGGCACTTGGGGCCAACGTCCTGACTTTC,CASSPPGQGALGANVLTF
TRBV6-8,TRBJ2-7,NA,NA,TGTGCCAGCAGTTACTCGGCGTCCGACGAGCAGTACTTC,CASSYSASDEQYF
TRBV14,TRBJ2-3,NA,few,TGTGCCAGCAGCGTCTCACCAATCACAGATACGCAGTATTTT,CASSVSPITDTQYF
TRBV14,TRBJ2-1,NA,few,TGTGCCAGCAGCCAAGATCCCGACGATTCCTACAATGAGCAGTTCTTC,CASSQDPDDSYNEQFF
TRBV9,TRBJ1-1,NA,NA,TGTGCCAGCAGTTACAGTTACACTGAAGCTTTCTTT,CASSYSYTEAFF
TRBV7-8,TRBJ2-2,TRBD1,NA,TGTGCCAGCAGCTCTACAGGGGTGAAAACCGGGGAGCTGTTTTTT,CASSSTGVKTGELFF
TRBV29-1,TRBJ2-2,NA,few,TGCAGCGTTGATAGCCAGGGAAACACCGGGGAGCTGTTTTTT,CSVDSQGNTGELFF
TRBV18,TRBJ2-3,TRBD2,NA,TGTGCCAGCGAGACTAGCGGCACAGATACGCAGTATTTT,CASETSGTDTQYF
TRBV28,TRBJ2-1,NA,NA,TGTGCCAGCAGTTTGCGGCGTGGGCCACTTCTGACTGAGCAGTTCTTC,CASSLRRGPLLTEQFF
TRBV7-1,TRBJ1-2,TRBD1,NA,TGTGCCAGAAGCTTAAGGGACAGGGTCTATGGCTACACCTTC,CARSLRDRVYGYTF
TRBV19,TRBJ1-4,NA,NA,TGTGCCAGTAGCTCCCCGGGAGGGGCGCGGGATAATGAAAAACTGTTTTTT,CASSSPGGARDNEKLFF
TRBV29-1,TRBJ1-1,NA,NA,TGCAGCGTCGCTCCGGGAGTCAACACTGAAGCTTTCTTT,CSVAPGVNTEAFF
TRBV30,TRBJ2-7,TRBD2,NA,TGTGCCTGGAGTGTAGCGGGAGTAGATATGCCGTACTTC,CAWSVAGVDMPYF
TRBV30,TRBJ1-1,NA,NA,TGTGCCTGGAGGCAGGGGTCGGAGAACACTGAAGCTTTCTTT,CAWRQGSENTEAFF
TRBV19,TRBJ2-3,NA,NA,TGTGCCAGTAGTATATGGGCCCGAGATACGCAGTATTTT,CASSIWARDTQYF
TRBV14,TRBJ2-3,TRBD1,few,TGTGCCAGCAGCCAAGTGGCAGGGGGAGAGGCCACAGATACGCAGTATTTT,CASSQVAGGEATDTQYF
TRBV28,TRBJ1-1,NA,NA,TGTGCCAGCAGTTTACAGAACACTGAAGCTTTCTTT,CASSLQNTEAFF
TRBV6-8,TRBJ2-3,NA,NA,TGTGCCAGCAGTTGGGAAAGTTGGGATCCCTATACGCAGTATTTT,CASSWESWDPYTQYF
TRBV12-5,TRBJ1-3,NA,NA,TGTGCCAGCACCTTGGGCCCTGGAAACACCATATATTTT,CASTLGPGNTIYF
TRBV6-8,TRBJ1-5,NA,NA,TGTGCCAGCAGTTACGAAAATGGGGGTGGTGACAATCAGCCCCAGCATTTT,CASSYENGGGDNQPQHF
TRBV30,TRBJ2-3,NA,NA,TGTGCCTGGACCCATAGCACAGATACGCAGTATTTT,CAWTHSTDTQYF
TRBV14,TRBJ1-2,TRBD1,NA,TGTGCCAGCAGCCAAACTCAGGGCCAGGGGGCTGTCGGCTACACCTTC,CASSQTQGQGAVGYTF
TRBV1,TRBJ2-5,NA,NA,TGCGCCAGCAGCCGCCCGGACAGGAACCAAGAGACCCAGTACTTC,CASSRPDRNQETQYF
TRBV12-5,TRBJ1-5,NA,NA,TGTGCTAGTGGTTTGGGCGGGGCCGGACTCAATCAGCCCCAGCATTTT,CASGLGGAGLNQPQHF
TRBV28,TRBJ2-1,TRBD2,NA,TGTGCCAGCAGTTTAATCCATTCGACTAGCCTAGCCGAGCAGTTCTTC,CASSLIHSTSLAEQFF
TRBV6-8,TRBJ2-5,NA,NA,TGTGCCAGCAGTTTCGGGTTGGGCGAGACCCAGTACTTC,CASSFGLGETQYF
TRBV6-8,TRBJ1-1,TRBD1,NA,TGTGCCAGCAGTGCGGACAGGGGCGGAGACACTGAAGCTTTCTTT,CASSADRGGDTEAFF
TRBV6-8,TRBJ1-1,NA,once,TGTGCCAGCAGTTCTTCAAACACTGGACAGCGCTTT,CASSSSNTGQRF
TRBV6-4,TRBJ1-2,TRBD1,NA,TGTGCCAGCAGTGAACGGACAGGGCAAGCTAACTATGGCTACACCTTC,CASSERTGQANYGYTF
TRBV19,TRBJ2-7,TRBD2,NA,TGTGCCAGTAGTAGGCTAGCGGGGGCCTACGAGCAGTACTTC,CASSRLAGAYEQYF